The rows below give T cell receptor beta chains drawn from one sample of a study of cytomegalovirus exposure and HLA in healthy donors. The protocol was immunoSEQ multiplex PCR, while the TCRdb copy is restricted to in-frame clones and leaves out a portion. Of roughly 120,000 clones in the sample, approximately 91% were seen once. Source material: PBMCs. The receptors originated from a young man in good health and CMV-seropositive. CDR3s include the opening cysteine and the closing phenylalanine or tryptophan. The order of the fields is V gene, D gene, J gene, CDR3 length, clone size, CDR3 DNA, CDR3 protein. D genes are given only for firm matches. Expanded clones are given a class, and other clones once, few, many or no size at all.

v_gene: TRBV12-5; d_gene: TRBD2; j_gene: TRBJ2-7; len: 15; abundance: many; CDR3nt: TGTGCTAGTGGTTCTCGGACTAGCGGGAGCTACGAGCAGTACTTC; CDR3aa: CASGSRTSGSYEQYF
v_gene: TRBV9; d_gene: NA; j_gene: TRBJ2-7; len: 13; abundance: NA; CDR3nt: TGTGCCAGCAGCGTAGAGGGGTCCTACGAGCAGTACTTC; CDR3aa: CASSVEGSYEQYF
v_gene: TRBV4-1; d_gene: TRBD2; j_gene: TRBJ2-1; len: 16; abundance: NA; CDR3nt: TGCGCCAGCAGCCTCACCGGGACTAGCGGAAACAATGAGCAGTTCTTC; CDR3aa: CASSLTGTSGNNEQFF
v_gene: TRBV6-5; d_gene: NA; j_gene: TRBJ1-2; len: 12; abundance: NA; CDR3nt: TGTGCCAGCAGTTACGAGGGAAATGGCTACACCTTC; CDR3aa: CASSYEGNGYTF
v_gene: TRBV11-2; d_gene: NA; j_gene: TRBJ1-4; len: 14; abundance: NA; CDR3nt: TGTGCCAGCAGCAAAGGGGGTTCTAATGAAAAACTGTTTTTT; CDR3aa: CASSKGGSNEKLFF
v_gene: TRBV7-2; d_gene: TRBD2; j_gene: TRBJ2-1; len: 14; abundance: NA; CDR3nt: TGTGCCAGCAGCTTATCTGGCGGGGGTTATGAGCAGTTCTTC; CDR3aa: CASSLSGGGYEQFF
v_gene: TRBV2; d_gene: TRBD1; j_gene: TRBJ2-5; len: 16; abundance: NA; CDR3nt: TGTGCCAGCAGGGACCCACGGGGACAGGGGGAAGAGACCCAGTACTTC; CDR3aa: CASRDPRGQGEETQYF
v_gene: TRBV2; d_gene: NA; j_gene: TRBJ1-5; len: 13; abundance: NA; CDR3nt: TGTGCCAGCAGTCAGGGAGGGGCTCAGCCCCAGCATTTT; CDR3aa: CASSQGGAQPQHF
v_gene: TRBV27; d_gene: NA; j_gene: TRBJ2-7; len: 15; abundance: NA; CDR3nt: TGTGCCAGCAGTTTAATGCCCACCTACTCCTACGAGCAGTACTTC; CDR3aa: CASSLMPTYSYEQYF
v_gene: TRBV11-2; d_gene: NA; j_gene: TRBJ2-4; len: 12; abundance: NA; CDR3nt: TGTGCCAGCAGCTTAGGTCCGGGTGAGATGTACTTC; CDR3aa: CASSLGPGEMYF
v_gene: TRBV6-5; d_gene: NA; j_gene: TRBJ2-2; len: 14; abundance: NA; CDR3nt: TGTGCCGGTCAATTAGCTCGCGGCACCGGGGAGCTGTTTTTT; CDR3aa: CAGQLARGTGELFF
v_gene: TRBV28; d_gene: NA; j_gene: TRBJ1-1; len: 14; abundance: NA; CDR3nt: TGTGCCAGCACAGCCGGGGGGTGGGACACTGAAGCTTTCTTT; CDR3aa: CASTAGGWDTEAFF
v_gene: TRBV4-1; d_gene: TRBD1; j_gene: TRBJ2-7; len: 16; abundance: few; CDR3nt: TGCGCCAGCAGCCAAGCCGTAGACAGGGGGGCCTACGAGCAGTACTTC; CDR3aa: CASSQAVDRGAYEQYF
v_gene: TRBV5-1; d_gene: TRBD1; j_gene: TRBJ1-5; len: 15; abundance: NA; CDR3nt: TGCGCCAGCAGCCTCGGGACAGGGGGCGATCAGCCCCAGCATTTT; CDR3aa: CASSLGTGGDQPQHF
v_gene: TRBV28; d_gene: NA; j_gene: TRBJ1-4; len: 17; abundance: NA; CDR3nt: TGTGCCAGCAGCACCCCCGGGGGTGGGGCCGAGGGGGAAAAACTGTTTTTT; CDR3aa: CASSTPGGGAEGEKLFF
v_gene: TRBV18; d_gene: TRBD1; j_gene: TRBJ1-1; len: 15; abundance: NA; CDR3nt: TGTGCCAGCTCACCTATGGGACAGCAGAACACTGAAGCTTTCTTT; CDR3aa: CASSPMGQQNTEAFF
v_gene: TRBV4-1; d_gene: NA; j_gene: TRBJ1-5; len: 16; abundance: NA; CDR3nt: TGCGCCAGCAGCCAAGCGCCAGGGTATAGCAATCAGCCCCAGCATTTT; CDR3aa: CASSQAPGYSNQPQHF
v_gene: TRBV7-2; d_gene: NA; j_gene: TRBJ2-6; len: 16; abundance: NA; CDR3nt: TGTGCCAGCAGCTCCCGGGGGAGGCTCGGGGCCAACGTCCTGACTTTC; CDR3aa: CASSSRGRLGANVLTF
v_gene: TRBV25-1; d_gene: TRBD2; j_gene: TRBJ2-3; len: 14; abundance: NA; CDR3nt: TGTGCCAGCCAACTAGCGGGGATCACAGATACGCAGTATTTT; CDR3aa: CASQLAGITDTQYF
v_gene: TRBV7-2; d_gene: TRBD1; j_gene: TRBJ1-2; len: 14; abundance: NA; CDR3nt: TGTGCCAGCAGCCCCCGGACAGGGAACTATGGCTACACCTTC; CDR3aa: CASSPRTGNYGYTF
v_gene: TRBV19; d_gene: TRBD1; j_gene: TRBJ2-6; len: 14; abundance: NA; CDR3nt: TGTGCCAGTAGTCCTCGGACAGGGCCCCGTGTCCTGACTTTC; CDR3aa: CASSPRTGPRVLTF
v_gene: TRBV27; d_gene: NA; j_gene: TRBJ2-5; len: 13; abundance: few; CDR3nt: TGTGCCAGCGCCTTGAGCGGAGAAGAGACCCAGTACTTC; CDR3aa: CASALSGEETQYF
v_gene: TRBV2; d_gene: NA; j_gene: TRBJ1-2; len: 14; abundance: NA; CDR3nt: TGTGCCAGCAGTGAATCAACAGAGATCTATGGCTACACCTTC; CDR3aa: CASSESTEIYGYTF
v_gene: TRBV7-2; d_gene: TRBD1; j_gene: TRBJ2-5; len: 14; abundance: NA; CDR3nt: TGTGCCAGCAGCTTCGACAGGGTACTAGAGACCCAGTACTTC; CDR3aa: CASSFDRVLETQYF
v_gene: TRBV30; d_gene: TRBD1; j_gene: TRBJ1-3; len: 14; abundance: NA; CDR3nt: TGTGCCTGCGAACAGGGGGCGCTTGAAAACACCATATATTTT; CDR3aa: CACEQGALENTIYF
v_gene: TRBV6-5; d_gene: TRBD2; j_gene: TRBJ2-1; len: 15; abundance: NA; CDR3nt: TGTGCCAGCAGTCCTCTAGCGGGGCTAAACAATGAGCAGTTCTTC; CDR3aa: CASSPLAGLNNEQFF
v_gene: TRBV7-6; d_gene: NA; j_gene: TRBJ2-3; len: 19; abundance: NA; CDR3nt: TGTGCCAGCAGCTTAGGTTGGTTATACAGGGTTCCAAGCACAGATACGCAGTATTTT; CDR3aa: CASSLGWLYRVPSTDTQYF
v_gene: TRBV18; d_gene: NA; j_gene: TRBJ2-1; len: 16; abundance: NA; CDR3nt: TGTGCCAGCTCACCCGGTGGGCAGGGGCCCCCCGGTGAGCAGTTCTTC; CDR3aa: CASSPGGQGPPGEQFF
v_gene: TRBV27; d_gene: NA; j_gene: TRBJ1-6; len: 16; abundance: once; CDR3nt: TGTGCCAGCAGCAGATCGAGGATCGGGGAGTCTTCACCCCTCCACTTT; CDR3aa: CASSRSRIGESSPLHF
v_gene: TRBV7-9; d_gene: NA; j_gene: TRBJ2-7; len: 14; abundance: NA; CDR3nt: TGTGCCAGCAGCTTAGCGCGTTCTCCCGACGAGCAGTACTTC; CDR3aa: CASSLARSPDEQYF
v_gene: TRBV2; d_gene: NA; j_gene: TRBJ1-1; len: 13; abundance: NA; CDR3nt: TGTGCCAGCAGAGAGATTATGAACACTGAAGCTTTCTTT; CDR3aa: CASREIMNTEAFF
v_gene: TRBV18; d_gene: TRBD1; j_gene: TRBJ1-2; len: 14; abundance: NA; CDR3nt: TGTGCCAGCTCGGGACAGGGGGCCGTCGCTGGCTACACCTTC; CDR3aa: CASSGQGAVAGYTF
v_gene: TRBV18; d_gene: TRBD1; j_gene: TRBJ2-5; len: 16; abundance: NA; CDR3nt: TGTGCCAGCTCACCAAAATTGCAGGGGGCCCAAGAGACCCAGTACTTC; CDR3aa: CASSPKLQGAQETQYF
v_gene: TRBV29-1; d_gene: TRBD1; j_gene: TRBJ2-7; len: 13; abundance: NA; CDR3nt: TGCAGCGTTGAAGAGGCAGGGACAGGGGCCATGTACTTC; CDR3aa: CSVEEAGTGAMYF
v_gene: TRBV13; d_gene: TRBD1; j_gene: TRBJ1-2; len: 16; abundance: few; CDR3nt: TGTGCCAGCAGCGTCCGAGACCAGACAGGGAACTATGGCTACACCTTC; CDR3aa: CASSVRDQTGNYGYTF
v_gene: TRBV5-4; d_gene: NA; j_gene: TRBJ1-1; len: 14; abundance: NA; CDR3nt: TGTGCCAGCAGCCTACAGGGAATCGACACTGAAGCTTTCTTT; CDR3aa: CASSLQGIDTEAFF
v_gene: TRBV30; d_gene: NA; j_gene: TRBJ2-1; len: 16; abundance: NA; CDR3nt: TGTGCCTGGATCCCAGGGTTGGGGGCTACCTACAATGAGCAGTTCTTC; CDR3aa: CAWIPGLGATYNEQFF
v_gene: TRBV28; d_gene: NA; j_gene: TRBJ1-2; len: 16; abundance: NA; CDR3nt: TGTGCCAGCACCCTTAGTGGGGGGGCCTCAATCTATGGCTACACCTTC; CDR3aa: CASTLSGGASIYGYTF
v_gene: TRBV5-4; d_gene: NA; j_gene: TRBJ2-7; len: 12; abundance: NA; CDR3nt: TGTGCCAGCAGCCTCGGAGATTTGGTGAAGTACTTC; CDR3aa: CASSLGDLVKYF
v_gene: TRBV27; d_gene: NA; j_gene: TRBJ1-5; len: 14; abundance: NA; CDR3nt: TGTGCCAGCAGTTTCGACAGAACCAATCAGCCCCAGCATTTT; CDR3aa: CASSFDRTNQPQHF
v_gene: TRBV7-2; d_gene: NA; j_gene: TRBJ1-5; len: 15; abundance: once; CDR3nt: TGTGCCAGCAGCATAACAGATTCTTTCAATCAGCCCCAGCATTTT; CDR3aa: CASSITDSFNQPQHF
v_gene: TRBV7-9; d_gene: TRBD2; j_gene: TRBJ2-5; len: 15; abundance: NA; CDR3nt: TGTGCCAGCAGCGAGGGCGGGGGGTACCAAGAGACCCAGTACTTC; CDR3aa: CASSEGGGYQETQYF
v_gene: TRBV6-1; d_gene: NA; j_gene: TRBJ1-5; len: 15; abundance: NA; CDR3nt: TGTGCCAGCAGTGAAGCAGGAGGGCTGAGCCAGCCCCAGCATTTT; CDR3aa: CASSEAGGLSQPQHF
v_gene: TRBV13; d_gene: TRBD1; j_gene: TRBJ1-2; len: 18; abundance: once; CDR3nt: TGTGCCAGCAGTTCTAGATTTACAGGGGGCGATATTGGGCTTGGCTACACCTTC; CDR3aa: CASSSRFTGGDIGLGYTF
v_gene: TRBV2; d_gene: TRBD1; j_gene: TRBJ1-1; len: 13; abundance: NA; CDR3nt: TGTGCCAGCAGGGCACAGGGGATAGGTGAAGCTTTCTTT; CDR3aa: CASRAQGIGEAFF
v_gene: TRBV6-4; d_gene: TRBD2; j_gene: TRBJ2-3; len: 14; abundance: NA; CDR3nt: TGTGCCAGCAGTAAGAGCGGGGGCACAGATACGCAGTATTTT; CDR3aa: CASSKSGGTDTQYF
v_gene: TRBV7-9; d_gene: NA; j_gene: TRBJ1-4; len: 17; abundance: NA; CDR3nt: TGTGCCAGCAGCCCTTCGACTGGCGGGGTGATTAATGAAAAACTGTTTTTT; CDR3aa: CASSPSTGGVINEKLFF
v_gene: TRBV28; d_gene: NA; j_gene: TRBJ1-6; len: 13; abundance: NA; CDR3nt: TGTGCCAGCAGGAGGGTGGGGGGTTCACCCCTCCACTTT; CDR3aa: CASRRVGGSPLHF
v_gene: TRBV20-1; d_gene: NA; j_gene: TRBJ1-2; len: 11; abundance: NA; CDR3nt: TGCAGTGCCCCCTTTCGGTATGGCTACACCTTC; CDR3aa: CSAPFRYGYTF
v_gene: TRBV7-2; d_gene: TRBD1; j_gene: TRBJ2-7; len: 14; abundance: NA; CDR3nt: TGTGCCAGCAGCTCTAACAGGGGTTCCTACGAGCAGTACTTC; CDR3aa: CASSSNRGSYEQYF
v_gene: TRBV2; d_gene: NA; j_gene: TRBJ1-1; len: 16; abundance: NA; CDR3nt: TGTGCCAGCATTGAAAGATACAGAGCCATGAACACTGAAGCTTTCTTT; CDR3aa: CASIERYRAMNTEAFF
v_gene: TRBV15; d_gene: NA; j_gene: TRBJ1-6; len: 14; abundance: NA; CDR3nt: TGTGCCACCAGCAGCAGCTCCTATAATTCACCCCTCCACTTT; CDR3aa: CATSSSSYNSPLHF
v_gene: TRBV27; d_gene: TRBD1; j_gene: TRBJ1-1; len: 15; abundance: NA; CDR3nt: TGTGCCCGCAGCAGGGGGGCGATAGGAAACACTGAAGCTTTCTTT; CDR3aa: CARSRGAIGNTEAFF
v_gene: TRBV5-1; d_gene: TRBD1; j_gene: TRBJ1-1; len: 14; abundance: NA; CDR3nt: TGCGCCAGCAGCATAAACAGGGGAGGAACTGAAGCTTTCTTT; CDR3aa: CASSINRGGTEAFF
v_gene: TRBV5-1; d_gene: TRBD2; j_gene: TRBJ2-5; len: 16; abundance: NA; CDR3nt: TGCGCCAGCAGCTTGCTTGCGGGGGGACTTCTGGAGACCCAGTACTTC; CDR3aa: CASSLLAGGLLETQYF
v_gene: TRBV27; d_gene: NA; j_gene: TRBJ1-5; len: 14; abundance: NA; CDR3nt: TGTGCCAGCAGTTTCTCGGGTCAAAATCAGCCCCAGCATTTT; CDR3aa: CASSFSGQNQPQHF
v_gene: TRBV5-6; d_gene: NA; j_gene: TRBJ1-5; len: 12; abundance: NA; CDR3nt: TGTGCCAGCAGCTCCCCAGGAGGGCCCCAGCATTTT; CDR3aa: CASSSPGGPQHF